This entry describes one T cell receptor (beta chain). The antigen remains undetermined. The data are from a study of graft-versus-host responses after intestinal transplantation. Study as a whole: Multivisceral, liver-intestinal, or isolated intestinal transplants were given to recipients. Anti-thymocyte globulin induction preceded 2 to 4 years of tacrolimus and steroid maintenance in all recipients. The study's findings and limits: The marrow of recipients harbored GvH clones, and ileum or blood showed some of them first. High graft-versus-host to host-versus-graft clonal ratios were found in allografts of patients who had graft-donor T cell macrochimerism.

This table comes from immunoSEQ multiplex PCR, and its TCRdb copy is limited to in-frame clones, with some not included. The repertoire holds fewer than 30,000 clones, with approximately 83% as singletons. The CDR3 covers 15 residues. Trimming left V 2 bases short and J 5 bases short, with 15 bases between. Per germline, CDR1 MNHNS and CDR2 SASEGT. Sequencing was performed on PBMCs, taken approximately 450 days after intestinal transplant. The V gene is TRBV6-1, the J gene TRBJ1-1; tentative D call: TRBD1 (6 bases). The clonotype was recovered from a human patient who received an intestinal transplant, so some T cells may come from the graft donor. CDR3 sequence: CASSETQGRGTEAFF. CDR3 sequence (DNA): TGTGCCAGCAGTGAAACCCAGGGGCGAGGTACTGAAGCTTTCTTT.